This TCR beta chain was identified in a study of cytomegalovirus exposure and HLA in healthy donors. With 60 Vbeta and 13 Jbeta primers, the PCR was carried out. Assay used: immunoSEQ multiplex PCR; TCRdb lists only in-frame clones, some missing. The sample has about 200,000 clones, roughly 80% seen once; the top ten hold roughly 1.5%. As concerns this clone: Its antigen is unknown.

General observations from the study: Serostatus for CMV was the only available immune exposure information. The dataset shows that most TCR sequences were rare, while some public TCRs occurred in many donors.

Germline lookup yields CDR1 SGHRS and CDR2 YFSETQ. After removal of 4 bases from V and 5 bases from J, the junction contained 10 bases not matched to a gene. The CDR3 length is 15 residues. The TCR sequence derives from a girl aged 5-17 years in good health and CMV-seronegative. Sequenced: PBMCs. The chain is built from TRBV5-1 and TRBJ2-3; the match to TRBD1 covers 7 bases. The CDR3 loop is CASSKLTGVRDTQYF. The CDR3 bases are TGCGCCAGCAGCAAACTAACAGGGGTGAGAGATACGCAGTATTTT.